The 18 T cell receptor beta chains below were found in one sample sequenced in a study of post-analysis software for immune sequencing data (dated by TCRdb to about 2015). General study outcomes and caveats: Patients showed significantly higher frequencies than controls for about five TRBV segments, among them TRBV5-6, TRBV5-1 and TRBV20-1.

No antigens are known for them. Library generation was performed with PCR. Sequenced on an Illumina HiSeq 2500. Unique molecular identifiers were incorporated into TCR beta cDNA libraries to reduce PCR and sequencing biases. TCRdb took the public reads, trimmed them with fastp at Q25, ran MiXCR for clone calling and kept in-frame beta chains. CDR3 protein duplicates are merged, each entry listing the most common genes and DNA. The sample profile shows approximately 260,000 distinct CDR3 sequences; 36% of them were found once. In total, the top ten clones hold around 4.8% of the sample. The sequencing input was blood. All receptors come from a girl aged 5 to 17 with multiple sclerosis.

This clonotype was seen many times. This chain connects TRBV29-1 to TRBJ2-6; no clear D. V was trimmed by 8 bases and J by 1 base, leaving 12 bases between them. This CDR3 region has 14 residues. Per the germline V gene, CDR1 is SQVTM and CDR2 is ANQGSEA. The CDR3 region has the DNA TGCAGCCCGGCTAAGCGTTCTGGGGCCAACGTCCTGACTTTC. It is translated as CSPAKRSGANVLTF.

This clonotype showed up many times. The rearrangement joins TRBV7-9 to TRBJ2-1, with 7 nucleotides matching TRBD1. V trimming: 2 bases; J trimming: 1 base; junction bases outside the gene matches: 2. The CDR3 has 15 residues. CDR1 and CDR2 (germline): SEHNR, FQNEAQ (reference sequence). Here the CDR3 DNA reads TGTGCCAGCAGCTTAACAGGGGCATCCTACAATGAGCAGTTCTTC. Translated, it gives CASSLTGASYNEQFF.

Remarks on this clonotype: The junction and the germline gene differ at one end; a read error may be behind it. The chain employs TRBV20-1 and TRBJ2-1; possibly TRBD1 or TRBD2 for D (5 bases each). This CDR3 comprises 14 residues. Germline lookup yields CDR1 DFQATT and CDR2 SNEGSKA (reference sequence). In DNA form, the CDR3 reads TGCAGTGCTAGTGAGGGGCGCAGCTACACTGAGCAGTTCTTC. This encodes CSASEGRSYTEQFF.

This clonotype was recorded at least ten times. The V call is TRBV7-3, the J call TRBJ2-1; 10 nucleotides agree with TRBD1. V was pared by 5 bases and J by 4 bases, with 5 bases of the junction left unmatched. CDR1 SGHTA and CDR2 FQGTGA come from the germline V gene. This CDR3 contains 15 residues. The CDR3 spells CASSAGQGFYNEQFF. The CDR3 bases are TGTGCCAGCAGCGCGGGACAGGGGTTTTACAATGAGCAGTTCTTC.

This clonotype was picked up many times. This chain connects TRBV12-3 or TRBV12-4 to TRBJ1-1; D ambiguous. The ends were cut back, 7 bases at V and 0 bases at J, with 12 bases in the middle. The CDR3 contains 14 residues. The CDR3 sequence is CASIASTMNTEAFF. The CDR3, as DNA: TGTGCCAGCATCGCTTCCACTATGAACACTGAAGCTTTCTTT.

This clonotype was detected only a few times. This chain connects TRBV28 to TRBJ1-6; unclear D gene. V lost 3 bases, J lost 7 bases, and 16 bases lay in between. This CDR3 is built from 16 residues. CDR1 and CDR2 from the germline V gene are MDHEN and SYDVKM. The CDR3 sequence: CASSLEGPMLNSPLHF. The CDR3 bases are TGTGCCAGCAGTTTGGAAGGGCCCATGTTGAATTCACCCCTCCACTTT. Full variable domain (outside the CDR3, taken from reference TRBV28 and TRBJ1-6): DVKVTQSSRYLVKRTGEKVFLECVQDMDHENMFWYRQDPGLGLRLIYFSYDVKMKEKGDIPEGYSVSREKKERFSLILESASTNQTSMYLCASSLEGPMLNSPLHFGNGTRLTVT.

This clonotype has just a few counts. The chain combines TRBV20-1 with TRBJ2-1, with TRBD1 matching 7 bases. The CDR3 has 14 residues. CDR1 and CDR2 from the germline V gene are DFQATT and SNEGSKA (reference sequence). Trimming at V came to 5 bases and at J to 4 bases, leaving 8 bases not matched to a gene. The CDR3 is CSAFTGTAYNEQFF. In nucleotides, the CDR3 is TGCAGTGCTTTCACCGGGACAGCTTACAATGAGCAGTTCTTC.

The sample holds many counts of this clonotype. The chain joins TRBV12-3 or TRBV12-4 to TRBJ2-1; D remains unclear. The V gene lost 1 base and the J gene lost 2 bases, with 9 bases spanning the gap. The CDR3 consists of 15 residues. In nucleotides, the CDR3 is TGTGCCAGCAGTTTAGGGCAGGCCCCCTACAATGAGCAGTTCTTC. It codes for CASSLGQAPYNEQFF.

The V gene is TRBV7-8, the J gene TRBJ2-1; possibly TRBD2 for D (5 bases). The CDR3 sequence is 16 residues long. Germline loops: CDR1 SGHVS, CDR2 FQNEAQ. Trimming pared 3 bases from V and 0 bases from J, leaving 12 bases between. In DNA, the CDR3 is TGTGCCAGCAGCTTCCTAACGGGGAGCTCCTACAATGAGCAGTTCTTC. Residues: CASSFLTGSSYNEQFF.

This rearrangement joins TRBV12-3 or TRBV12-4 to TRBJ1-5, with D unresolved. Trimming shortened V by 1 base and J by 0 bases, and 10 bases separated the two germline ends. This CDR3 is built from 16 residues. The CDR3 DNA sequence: TGTGCCAGCAGTTTAGAGGCACACTATAGCAATCAGCCCCAGCATTTT. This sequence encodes CASSLEAHYSNQPQHF.

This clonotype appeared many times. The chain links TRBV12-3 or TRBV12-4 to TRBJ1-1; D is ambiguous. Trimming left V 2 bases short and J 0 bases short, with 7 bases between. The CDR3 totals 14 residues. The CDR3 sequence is CASSLRVMNTEAFF. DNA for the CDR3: TGTGCCAGCAGTTTAAGGGTTATGAACACTGAAGCTTTCTTT.

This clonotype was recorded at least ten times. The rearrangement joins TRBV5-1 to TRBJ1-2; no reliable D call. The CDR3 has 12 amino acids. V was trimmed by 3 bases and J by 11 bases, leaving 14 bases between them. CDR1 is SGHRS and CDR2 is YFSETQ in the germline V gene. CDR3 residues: CASSYETRQYTF. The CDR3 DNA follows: TGCGCCAGCAGCTACGAGACAAGGCAATACACCTTC.

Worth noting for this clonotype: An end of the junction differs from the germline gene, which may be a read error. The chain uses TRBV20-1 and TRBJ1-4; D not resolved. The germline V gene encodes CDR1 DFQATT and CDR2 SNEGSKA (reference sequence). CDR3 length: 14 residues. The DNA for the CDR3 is TGCAGTGCTAGTAAGCCGGAAGCTAATGAAAAACGGTTTTTT. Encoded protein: CSASKPEANEKRFF.

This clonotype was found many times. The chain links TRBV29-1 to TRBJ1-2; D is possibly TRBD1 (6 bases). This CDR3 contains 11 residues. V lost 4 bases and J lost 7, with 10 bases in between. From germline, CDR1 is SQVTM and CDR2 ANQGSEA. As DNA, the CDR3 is TGCAGCGTTGGGACAGATGGTGGCTACACCTTC. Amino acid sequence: CSVGTDGGYTF.

CDR3 nucleotide sequence: TGTGCCAGCAGTGAAGCCGGTTACACCGGGGAGCTGTTTTTT. The encoded protein is CASSEAGYTGELFF. J is TRBJ2-2 and V is TRBV2; unclear D gene. The CDR3 loop spans 14 amino acids. Germline V lookup: CDR1 SNHLY, CDR2 FYNNEI. V was pared by 0 bases and J by 3 bases, with 5 bases between.

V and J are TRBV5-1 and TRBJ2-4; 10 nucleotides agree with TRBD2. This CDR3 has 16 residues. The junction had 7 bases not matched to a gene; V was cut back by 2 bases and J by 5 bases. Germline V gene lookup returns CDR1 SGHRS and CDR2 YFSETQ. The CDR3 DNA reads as TGCGCCAGCAGCTTTGGCAGCGGGAGGGCCGAAAACATTCAGTACTTC. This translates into CASSFGSGRAENIQYF.

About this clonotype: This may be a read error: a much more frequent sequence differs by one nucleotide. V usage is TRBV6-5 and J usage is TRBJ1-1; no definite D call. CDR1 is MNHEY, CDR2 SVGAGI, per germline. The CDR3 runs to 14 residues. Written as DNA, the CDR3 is TGTGCCAGCAGTGACTCGGGCAGAAACACTGAAGCTTTCTTT. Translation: CASSDSGRNTEAFF.

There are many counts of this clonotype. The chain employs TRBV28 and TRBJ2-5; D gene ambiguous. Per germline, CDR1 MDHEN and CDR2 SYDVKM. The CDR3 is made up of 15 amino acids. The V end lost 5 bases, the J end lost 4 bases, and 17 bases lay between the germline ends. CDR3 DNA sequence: TGTGCCAGCAGTATCAGCGCCGATAGGGCAGAGACCCAGTACTTC. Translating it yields CASSISADRAETQYF.